The rows below give T cell receptor beta chains drawn from one sample of a study of T-cell memory formation after mild COVID-19. TCRdb analysed the 5' RACE reads with MiXCR anew, one entry per CDR3 protein. The sample lists a few hundred thousand distinct CDR3 sequences, around 30% occurring once. The source material was PBMCs or a T cell subset sorted from them (not recorded which). These receptors came from an adult woman who had mild COVID-19 (a few samples of this study predate the infection). Cell type and time point are not known. Each CDR3 is given with its conserved first and last residue. Fields, in order: V gene, clone size, D gene, CDR3 protein. D genes are given only for firm matches. Size values are once, few and many counts, or a class for expanded clones, and some rows have none.

V: TRBV12-3/TRBV12-4
size: few
D: .
CDR3: CASSLLDTGELFF

V: TRBV14
size: .
D: TRBD2
CDR3: CASSPLGQRGSYEQYF

V: TRBV7-9
size: few
D: TRBD2
CDR3: CASSPTSGGTWMPYEQYF

V: TRBV6-2/TRBV6-3
size: .
D: .
CDR3: CASRPYLSGANVMTF

V: TRBV4-1
size: .
D: TRBD1
CDR3: CASSPPVRDRDEDTQYF

V: TRBV7-9
size: .
D: TRBD1
CDR3: CASSLAGGEDEQFF

V: TRBV20-1
size: few
D: TRBD2
CDR3: CSAAPADFGRYSYNEQFF

V: TRBV24-1
size: few
D: .
CDR3: CATSTEHPNTGELFF

V: TRBV23-1
size: .
D: .
CDR3: CAASGLPLTKNIQYF

V: TRBV20-1
size: .
D: .
CDR3: CSARDPGGSYNEQFF

V: TRBV15
size: .
D: .
CDR3: CATSRGTSSGNTIYF

V: TRBV6-2/TRBV6-3
size: .
D: TRBD1
CDR3: CASSYSDRGRWNYGYTF

V: TRBV5-1
size: .
D: TRBD2
CDR3: CASTPPGLAGADTQYF

V: TRBV5-1
size: few
D: TRBD2
CDR3: CASSLGPSGDNEQFF

V: TRBV20-1
size: .
D: .
CDR3: CSARTGATITDTQYF

V: TRBV29-1
size: .
D: .
CDR3: CSVEETRVGAFF

V: TRBV7-6
size: .
D: TRBD2
CDR3: CASSQSGRGDTDTQYF

V: TRBV14
size: few
D: .
CDR3: CASSQDTYNEQFF

V: TRBV12-3/TRBV12-4
size: .
D: .
CDR3: CASSLPGLGTSNEQFF

V: TRBV6-1
size: .
D: .
CDR3: CASSEVATEAFF

V: TRBV4-3
size: few
D: TRBD1
CDR3: CASSPRSDRDGGYTF

V: TRBV5-1
size: few
D: .
CDR3: CASSLEGNSNQPQHF

V: TRBV12-3/TRBV12-4
size: few
D: .
CDR3: CASSRLQGRDKEAFF

V: TRBV7-9
size: .
D: .
CDR3: CASSLMEFDTQYF

V: TRBV4-3
size: .
D: TRBD2
CDR3: CASSQGTSGTNEQFF

V: TRBV5-4
size: .
D: .
CDR3: CASSLRIGGRETQYF

V: TRBV7-9
size: .
D: .
CDR3: CASSLTGTDTQYF

V: TRBV3-1
size: .
D: .
CDR3: CASTLYGGGAEAFF

V: TRBV18
size: .
D: TRBD2
CDR3: CASSPNSGGQNTGELFF

V: TRBV30
size: .
D: TRBD2
CDR3: CAWRLAGYNEQFF

V: TRBV4-3
size: few
D: .
CDR3: CASSQASLGVGARGYTF

V: TRBV20-1
size: .
D: .
CDR3: CSVTPGPRIQETQYF

V: TRBV5-4
size: .
D: .
CDR3: CASSRDGNEQFF

V: TRBV7-9
size: .
D: .
CDR3: CASSFTRVGEAFF

V: TRBV6-1
size: .
D: TRBD2
CDR3: CASSEWSSGLQETQYF

V: TRBV3-1
size: few
D: .
CDR3: CASSHEVLGTEAFF

V: TRBV6-4
size: few
D: TRBD1
CDR3: CASSPGTGIGTDTQYF

V: TRBV7-8
size: few
D: .
CDR3: CASSGRDTDTQYF

V: TRBV29-1
size: few
D: .
CDR3: CSVGDGAYEQYF

V: TRBV7-2
size: .
D: TRBD2
CDR3: CASSRLALRNEQFF

V: TRBV12-3/TRBV12-4
size: .
D: .
CDR3: CASSLGGTLNTEAFF

V: TRBV6-4
size: many
D: TRBD2
CDR3: CASSEAGDADTQYF

V: TRBV5-5
size: few
D: TRBD1
CDR3: CASSFGTGSANEQFF

V: TRBV25-1
size: few
D: .
CDR3: CASSASSDYNEQFF

V: TRBV5-1
size: .
D: .
CDR3: CASSYGPNTEAFF

V: TRBV2
size: .
D: .
CDR3: CASRGFEEGYTF

V: TRBV4-1
size: .
D: .
CDR3: CASSQQLIPHSYEQYF

V: TRBV7-8
size: few
D: .
CDR3: CASSPLGGSSYNEQFF

V: TRBV7-2
size: .
D: .
CDR3: CASSLAGYYNEQFF

V: TRBV7-9
size: .
D: .
CDR3: CASSPDSLNTEAFF

V: TRBV24-1
size: .
D: .
CDR3: CATSDPTSYEQYF

V: TRBV18
size: .
D: TRBD2
CDR3: CASSLGDSGLAGASFGFF

V: TRBV9
size: .
D: TRBD2
CDR3: CASSVGGGINEQFF

V: TRBV7-6
size: few
D: .
CDR3: CASSPVVRLGYEQYF

V: TRBV4-3
size: .
D: .
CDR3: CASSRTRDANTEAFF